Sequencing of this T cell receptor (beta chain) was carried out in a study of CD8 T cells in Susac syndrome. With random hexamers, reverse transcription was performed on about 0.5 to 1 ug of RNA. TCRdb re-analysed the immunoSEQ multiplex PCR reads in MiXCR, keeping a single row per CDR3 protein. The sample includes just over 300,000 distinct CDR3 sequences, about 92% of them seen just once. Points from the study as a whole: By the study's own acknowledgment, its TCR sequencing and HLA analysis included relatively few individuals.

In regard to this clonotype: What it binds is not known.

The receptor's source is a human donor with multiple sclerosis. Input material: CD4+ T cells from PBMCs.

In nucleotides, the CDR3 is TGCAGTGCCGGGGGGAGTGCCACCGGGGAGCTGTTTTTT. This gives the protein CSAGGSATGELFF. The chain combines TRBV20-1 with TRBJ2-2, with TRBD2 identical over 7 bases. Losses at the gene ends were 6 bases for V and 4 bases for J; bases not matched to a gene: 5. Germline lookup yields CDR1 DFQATT and CDR2 SNEGSKA (reference sequence). The CDR3 spans 13 residues.